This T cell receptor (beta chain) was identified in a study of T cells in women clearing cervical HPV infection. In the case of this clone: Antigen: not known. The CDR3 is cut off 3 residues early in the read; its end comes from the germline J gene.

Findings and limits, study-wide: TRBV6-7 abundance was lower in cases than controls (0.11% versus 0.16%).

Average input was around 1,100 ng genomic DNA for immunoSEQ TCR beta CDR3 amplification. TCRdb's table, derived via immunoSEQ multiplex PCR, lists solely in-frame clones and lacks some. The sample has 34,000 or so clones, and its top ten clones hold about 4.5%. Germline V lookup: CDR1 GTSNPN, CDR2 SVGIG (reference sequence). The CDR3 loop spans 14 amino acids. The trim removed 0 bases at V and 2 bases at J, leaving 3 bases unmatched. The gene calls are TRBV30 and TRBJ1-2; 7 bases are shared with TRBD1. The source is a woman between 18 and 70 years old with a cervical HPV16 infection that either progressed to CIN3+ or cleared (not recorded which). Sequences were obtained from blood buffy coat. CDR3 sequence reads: CAWSVTQGNYGYTF. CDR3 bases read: TGTGCCTGGAGTGTGACACAGGGGAACTATGGC.